The 32 T cell receptor beta chains reported below all come from one sample, sequenced in a study of low-dose radiotherapy and immunotherapy resistance in tumors. Time point in this sample: before trial treatment. First-strand cDNA relied on TRAV- and TRBV-specific primers spanning alpha and beta chains. TCRs were put through approximately 21 PCR cycles of amplification with Phusion. A constant-region primer and the V-primer adapter served as the primer pair. TCRdb redid the calling of the reads with MiXCR, one entry per CDR3 protein. Of about 39,000 distinct CDR3 sequences listed, 31% are singletons. The specimen comprised PBMCs, sampled before treatment. These receptors were collected from a male donor with gallbladder cancer.

This clonotype was counted ten times or more. V usage is TRBV5-1 and J usage is TRBJ2-3; D perhaps matches TRBD1 (5 bases). V lost 0 bases, J lost 6 bases, and 14 bases lay in between. Germline assignment: CDR1 SGHRS and CDR2 YFSETQ. The CDR3 length is 15 residues. The CDR3 DNA reads as TGCGCCAGCAGCTTGGCCCGACATGGGGCGGATACGCAGTATTTT. Amino acids: CASSLARHGADTQYF.

This clonotype ranks as medium-sized. This chain joins TRBV7-9 and TRBJ2-1, with 10 bases that match TRBD1. V shed 6 bases and J 7 bases; nucleotides not matched to a gene: 6. This CDR3 spans 14 amino acids. Looked up from germline, CDR1 is SEHNR and CDR2 is FQNEAQ (reference sequence). The CDR3 DNA follows: TGTGCCAGCAGACACGGGACAGGGGTGAATGAGCAGTTCTTC. This encodes CASRHGTGVNEQFF.

With respect to this clonotype: Because the CDR3's place on the DNA is in doubt, the DNA is left out and the CDR3 is given as listed by TCRdb. V is TRBV29-1 and J is TRBJ2-2; the DNA was not used to check the table's D call, TRBD1. Germline V lookup: CDR1 SQVTM, CDR2 ANQGSEA. Both ends counted, the CDR3 spans 15 residues. The CDR3 protein is CSVEKDITTGELFFF.

With regard to this clonotype: It is likely a read error: a sequence one base away is far more abundant. The rearrangement links TRBV13 to TRBJ1-4; D remains unclear. Germline loops: CDR1 PRHDT, CDR2 FYEKMQ (reference sequence). CDR3 length: 15 amino acids. This chain's CDR3 is CASSLGNGRNEKLYF. The CDR3 DNA follows: TGTGCCAGCAGCTTAGGAAATGGGAGAAATGAAAAACTGTATTTT.

This sequence joins TRBV5-6 and TRBJ1-2; TRBD1 matches at 7 bases. The CDR3 contains 16 residues. V trimming: 3 bases; J trimming: 8 bases; junction bases outside the gene matches: 16. Germline lookup yields CDR1 SGHDT and CDR2 YYEEEE. The CDR3 DNA reads as TGTGCCAGCAGCTACCGGGACAGTGGACCAAACGGCGGCTACACCTTC. Residues: CASSYRDSGPNGGYTF.

The chain is built from TRBV7-9 and TRBJ2-1; tentative D call: TRBD2 (5 bases). Germline V gene lookup returns CDR1 SEHNR and CDR2 FQNEAQ (reference sequence). The CDR3 consists of 15 residues. The ends were cut back, 5 bases at V and 6 bases at J, with 17 bases in the middle. The CDR3 here is CASSRRMGRINEQFF. The CDR3 DNA reads TGTGCCAGCAGCCGCAGAATGGGGAGAATCAATGAGCAGTTCTTC. Supplemented by reference TRBV7-9 and TRBJ2-1, the full variable domain reads DTGVSQNPRHKITKRGQNVTFRCDPISEHNRLYWYRQTLGQGPEFLTYFQNEAQLEKSRLLSDRFSAERPKGSFSTLEIQRTEQGDSAMYLCASSRRMGRINEQFFGPGTRLTVL.

Ten or more counts support this clonotype. The chain couples TRBV5-1 to TRBJ2-7; D is uncertain. The CDR3 sequence is 14 residues long. Trimming cost V 4 bases and J 2 bases, with 13 bases left between them. Germline-derived CDR1 and CDR2 are SGHRS and YFSETQ. The CDR3 here is CASSNEFEPYEQYF. The CDR3 nucleotides are TGCGCCAGCAGCAACGAATTCGAACCCTACGAGCAGTACTTC.

This chain links TRBV5-1 with TRBJ2-4; D is perhaps TRBD1 (6 bases). This CDR3 is built from 16 residues. The V gene lost 5 bases and the J gene lost 8 bases, with 23 bases spanning the gap. In germline, CDR1 is SGHRS, CDR2 YFSETQ. The CDR3 here is CASSPTDSNKGDIQYF. CDR3 bases: TGCGCCAGCAGTCCCACGGACAGCAACAAAGGGGACATTCAGTACTTC. The variable domain in full, completed from reference TRBV5-1 and TRBJ2-4, reads KAGVTQTPRYLIKTRGQQVTLSCSPISGHRSVSWYQQTPGQGLQFLFEYFSETQRNKGNFPGRFSGRQFSNSRSEMNVSTLELGDSALYLCASSPTDSNKGDIQYFGAGTRLSVL.

The chain couples TRBV25-1 to TRBJ2-7, with D perhaps TRBD2 (5 bases). Germline V gene data show CDR1 as MGHDK and CDR2 as SYGVNS. V lost 4 bases, J lost 4 bases, and 17 bases lay in between. This CDR3 region has 15 residues. The CDR3 here is CASSGPSGFQYEQYF. CDR3 coding DNA: TGTGCCAGCAGTGGGCCGTCGGGGTTTCAGTACGAGCAGTACTTC.

V and J are TRBV20-1 and TRBJ1-4; no reliable D call. The CDR3 contains 13 residues. Germline CDR1 DFQATT, CDR2 SNEGSKA (reference sequence). The V end was cut by 5 bases, the J end by 3 bases, with 10 bases between. CDR3 bases: TGCAGTGCTGTATTCGGGGCTAATGAAAAACTGTTTTTT. Translating gives CSAVFGANEKLFF.

As concerns this clonotype: One end of the junction does not line up with germline, which may come from a read error. The chain joins TRBV6-2 or TRBV6-3 to TRBJ1-5; D is possibly TRBD1 (5 bases). CDR3 size: 13 residues. Germline-derived CDR1 and CDR2 are MNHEY and SVGEGT. The CDR3 spells CARSEAGRQPKHF. The CDR3 bases are TGTGCCAGAAGTGAAGCGGGCAGACAGCCCAAGCATTTT.

This clonotype has a handful of counts. The V and J genes are TRBV7-2 and TRBJ2-7; 9 nucleotides agree with TRBD1. This CDR3 contains 14 residues. Germline loops: CDR1 SGHTA, CDR2 FQGNSA. V trimming: 2 bases; J trimming: 9 bases; junction bases outside the gene matches: 8. CDR3 region: CASSLLDRGATQYF. CDR3 in DNA: TGTGCCAGCAGCTTATTAGACAGGGGGGCGACGCAGTACTTC.

This clonotype has a count of ten or more. The chain combines TRBV27 with TRBJ2-7; D is perhaps TRBD2 (6 bases). CDR1 is MNHEY, CDR2 SMNVEV, per germline (reference sequence). The CDR3 sequence is 15 residues long. The V gene lost 0 bases and the J gene lost 5 bases, with 14 bases spanning the gap. The CDR3 spells CASSLSNGASDEQYF. CDR3 nucleotides: TGTGCCAGCAGTTTATCGAATGGGGCTAGCGACGAGCAGTACTTC.

The sample holds many counts of this clonotype. The chain couples TRBV24-1 to TRBJ2-1; D gene unclear. Trimming shortened V by 2 bases and J by 6 bases, and 4 bases separated the two germline ends. The CDR3 length is 12 residues. Germline V CDR1 and CDR2: KGHDR, SFDVKD. CDR3 DNA: TGTGCCACCAGTGATTGGGGCAATGAGCAGTTCTTC. Its translation is CATSDWGNEQFF.

As regards this clonotype: This clone may be a read error of a much larger clone one base away. This chain links TRBV10-2 with TRBJ2-2; 8 bases match TRBD1. The CDR3 has 16 residues. Germline V gene data show CDR1 as WSHSY and CDR2 as SAAADI. CDR3 DNA sequence: TGCGCCAGCATTCCCCGGACAGGGAGGAACACCGGGGACCTGTTTTTT. It is translated as CASIPRTGRNTGDLFF.

There are many counts of this clonotype. The V call is TRBV18, the J call TRBJ2-7; no clear D. CDR3 size: 11 residues. Germline lookup yields CDR1 KGHSH and CDR2 LQKENI. V was clipped by 5 bases and J by 2 bases, with 4 bases between them. CDR3 protein: CASSGTYEQYF. CDR3 in DNA: TGTGCCAGCTCAGGGACCTACGAGCAGTACTTC.

Concerning this clonotype itself: A far larger clone is off by one base, so a read error is likely. The chain employs TRBV28 and TRBJ2-1; D is perhaps TRBD1 (6 bases). CDR1 and CDR2 from the germline V gene are MDHEN and SYDVKM. Trimming shortened V by 6 bases and J by 10 bases, and 19 bases separated the two germline ends. CDR3 length equals 14 residues. The CDR3, as DNA: TGTGCCAGCAGCGTAAGGGACAACTCCTACGAGCAGTTCTTC. It specifies CASSVRDNSYEQFF.

The sample holds many counts of this clonotype. The V gene is TRBV18, the J gene TRBJ1-5; D is uncertain. V lost 6 bases to trimming and J lost 5 bases, with 14 bases between them. This CDR3 has 14 amino acids. Germline loops: CDR1 KGHSH, CDR2 LQKENI. The CDR3 coding sequence is TGTGCCAGCTCTTTTCGGGCAGGTGATCAGCCCCAGCATTTT. Its protein is CASSFRAGDQPQHF. The entire variable domain, with the rest obtained from reference TRBV18 and TRBJ1-5, is as follows: NAGVMQNPRHLVRRRGQEARLRCSPMKGHSHVYWYRQLPEEGLKFMVYLQKENIIDESGMPKERFSAEFPKEGPSILRIQQVVRGDSAAYFCASSFRAGDQPQHFGDGTRLSIL.

The J gene is TRBJ2-1, the V gene TRBV4-2; D may be TRBD2 (6 bases). CDR3 length equals 13 residues. Trimming left V 8 bases short and J 6 bases short, with 14 bases between. Germline V gene lookup returns CDR1 LGHNA and CDR2 YNFKEQ. CDR3 loop: CASRLIGGNEQFF. The CDR3 bases are TGTGCCAGCCGCTTAATCGGGGGCAATGAGCAGTTCTTC.

The chain employs TRBV29-1 and TRBJ1-1, with D possibly TRBD1 on 5 matching bases. This CDR3 has 13 residues. V was clipped by 7 bases and J by 2 bases, with 14 bases between them. Germline V gene sequence: CDR1 SQVTM, CDR2 ANQGSEA. Here the CDR3 reads CSAATAINTEAFF. CDR3 nucleotides: TGCAGCGCCGCGACAGCGATAAACACTGAAGCTTTCTTT.

By its share, this clonotype is medium-sized. The DNA for the CDR3 is TGTGCCAGCTCACCCCTGGGACAGGGGAATCAGCCCCAGCATTTT. Encoded protein: CASSPLGQGNQPQHF. The chain recombines TRBV18 with TRBJ1-5; 10 nucleotides align to TRBD1. CDR1 is KGHSH, CDR2 LQKENI, per germline. There are 15 residues in the CDR3. V was clipped by 3 bases and J by 4 bases; unmatched bases: 3.

This clonotype was detected many times. The chain joins TRBV11-1 to TRBJ2-7; the D gene is possibly TRBD1 (6 bases). The germline CDR1 and CDR2 sequences are SGHAT and FQDESV (reference sequence). CDR3 length: 14 amino acids. Trimming left V 3 bases short and J 2 bases short, with 11 bases between. CDR3 coding DNA: TGTGCCAGCAGCTTGGGGGCCGAACCCTACGAGCAGTACTTC. Translated, it gives CASSLGAEPYEQYF.

This clonotype has only a few counts. J is TRBJ2-7 and V is TRBV5-6; 11 bases agree with TRBD2. The CDR3 consists of 16 residues. Germline lookup yields CDR1 SGHDT and CDR2 YYEEEE. V lost 1 base and J lost 7; bases outside the gene matches: 10. The CDR3 region has the DNA TGTGCCAGCAGCTTGACTTGGGGGACTAGCGGAATGGAGCAGTACTTC. Protein sequence: CASSLTWGTSGMEQYF.

In the case of this clonotype: The DNA is left out, because the CDR3 cannot be placed on it with certainty; the CDR3 is given as TCRdb lists it. The chain carries TRBV28 and TRBJ2-2; the DNA was not used to check the table's D call, TRBD2. The CDR3 extends over 19 residues, inclusive of both ends. Germline V CDR1 and CDR2: MDHEN, SYDVKM. The CDR3 is CASSFLLAGGDTGELFFFF.

Only one count was recorded for this clonotype. The chain has TRBV12-3 or TRBV12-4 and TRBJ2-7; the D call may be TRBD1 or TRBD2 (6 bases each). Trimming took 4 bases from V and 6 from J, leaving 13 bases between them. The CDR3 contains 13 residues. CDR3: CASSSQSGAEQYF. CDR3 in DNA: TGTGCCAGCAGTTCCCAGTCGGGGGCCGAGCAGTACTTC.

This clonotype was seen many times. This rearrangement joins TRBV12-3 or TRBV12-4 to TRBJ2-7, with a tentative D call TRBD2 (5 bases). This CDR3 region has 14 residues. V was clipped by 4 bases and J by 0 bases, with 10 bases between them. As DNA, the CDR3 is TGTGCCAGCAGTTCGGGTGGGAGCTCCTACGAGCAGTACTTC. This gives the protein CASSSGGSSYEQYF.

The chain recombines TRBV28 with TRBJ1-2, with a weak D call TRBD1 (6 bases). CDR3 length equals 16 residues. Germline CDR1 is MDHEN and CDR2 is SYDVKM. Trimming took 5 bases from V and 0 from J, leaving 16 bases between them. The CDR3 region is CASSPRTEPPNYGYTF. CDR3 nucleotide sequence: TGTGCCAGCAGTCCCCGGACAGAACCACCTAACTATGGCTACACCTTC.

This clonotype was recorded many times. J is TRBJ2-5 and V is TRBV4-1, with D perhaps TRBD2 (5 bases). CDR3 length: 15 amino acids. The V and J ends lost 1 base and 5 bases respectively, with 14 bases between them. Germline CDR1 is MGHRA and CDR2 is YSYEKL. CDR3 DNA sequence: TGCGCCAGCAGCCAAGGATCAGGAACGGGGGAGACCCAGTACTTC. Translated: CASSQGSGTGETQYF.

The gene calls are TRBV9 and TRBJ1-4; possibly TRBD1 for D (6 bases). Germline V lookup: CDR1 SGDLS, CDR2 YYNGEE. The V gene lost 4 bases and the J gene lost 8 bases, with 18 bases spanning the gap. This CDR3 is built from 15 residues. Here the CDR3 reads CASSPSRAGEEKLFF. DNA of the CDR3: TGTGCCAGCAGCCCCAGCAGGGCAGGGGAAGAAAAACTGTTTTTT.

Worth noting for this clonotype: The junction differs from germline at one of its ends, possibly a read error. The V call is TRBV7-8, the J call TRBJ2-2; 9 positions match TRBD2. This CDR3 spans 19 amino acids. Germline V CDR1 and CDR2: SGHVS, FQNEAQ. The CDR3 is CASSELTGNGLAHITGELF. The CDR3 DNA sequence: TGTGCCAGCAGCGAGCTAACGGGAAATGGACTAGCGCACATCACCGGGGAGCTGTTT.

This clonotype was detected ten times or more. The chain is built from TRBV7-2 and TRBJ1-5; D is uncertain. Looked up from germline, CDR1 is SGHTA and CDR2 is FQGNSA. This CDR3 comprises 13 residues. V was trimmed by 4 bases and J by 9 bases, leaving 13 bases between them. CDR3 residues: CASSSPYKGPQHF. CDR3 in DNA: TGTGCCAGCAGCTCGCCGTACAAAGGGCCCCAGCATTTT.

This clonotype appeared many times. The chain employs TRBV27 and TRBJ2-4; D remains ambiguous. The CDR3 is made up of 13 amino acids. The V gene's germline CDR1 is MNHEY and CDR2 SMNVEV (reference sequence). Trimming removed 5 bases from V and 0 bases from J, with 5 bases in between. The CDR3 sequence: CASSPLAKNIQYF. The CDR3 region has the DNA TGTGCCAGCAGTCCGTTAGCCAAAAACATTCAGTACTTC.